The present entry profiles one T cell receptor beta chain with its context. Original handling: Sequence data from immunoSEQ were junction-only and lacked quality scores; consequently, filtering differed. The protocol was immunoSEQ multiplex PCR, while the TCRdb copy is restricted to in-frame clones and leaves out a portion. V and J calls and clone size follow that table, whereas D and trimming were derived from the DNA. The table includes 2 million to 3 million clones, 90% to 95% detected once. This entry is derived from a study of shared clonotypes between healthy human individuals. Germline V gives CDR1 SGHRS, CDR2 YFSETQ. Trimming at V came to 3 bases and at J to 8 bases, leaving 13 bases not matched to a gene. The CDR3 is 16 amino acids.

Sequencing was carried out using naive CD4+ T cells from PBMCs. Subset noted: CD45RA+ positively selected. The J gene is TRBJ2-2, the V gene TRBV5-1; 7 bases match TRBD1. This sequence originates from a man aged 18 to 35 in good health. Some clones in this sample may be carry-over from other donors' samples. The CDR3 DNA follows: TGCGCCAGCAGCTCCCACCCGGGACAGCTTTCTGGGGAGCTGTTTTTT. This codes for CASSSHPGQLSGELFF. Complete variable domain (other parts from reference TRBV5-1 and TRBJ2-2): KAGVTQTPRYLIKTRGQQVTLSCSPISGHRSVSWYQQTPGQGLQFLFEYFSETQRNKGNFPGRFSGRQFSNSRSEMNVSTLELGDSALYLCASSSHPGQLSGELFFGEGSRLTVL.